These 31 T cell receptor beta chains were sequenced from one sample in a study of OX40 agonist ivuxolimab in advanced cancers. Method: immunoSEQ multiplex PCR; TCRdb's copy keeps in-frame clones and lacks some. The data show 41,000 or so clones, 85% seen once. The sequenced sample was CD4+ or CD8+ T cells sorted from blood, obtained in a trial of the OX40 agonist ivuxolimab. These receptors originate from an adult with an advanced solid tumor such as melanoma, head and neck, liver or kidney cancer.

The chain uses TRBV30 and TRBJ1-4; 7 nucleotides align to TRBD1. Germline V gene sequence: CDR1 GTSNPN, CDR2 SVGIG (reference sequence). The CDR3 length is 13 residues. V lost 7 bases, J lost 8 bases, and 10 bases stayed unmatched. Here the CDR3 reads CASSWAGGEKLFF. The DNA for the CDR3 is TGTGCCTCTTCGTGGGCAGGGGGGGAAAAACTGTTTTTT. Supplemented by reference TRBV30 and TRBJ1-4, the full variable domain reads SQTIHQWPATLVQPVGSPLSLECTVEGTSNPNLYWYRQAAGRGLQLLFYSVGIGQISSEVPQNLSASRPQDRQFILSSKKLLLSDSGFYLCASSWAGGEKLFFGSGTQLSVL.

The J gene is TRBJ2-5, the V gene TRBV7-9; D possibly corresponds to TRBD1 (6 bases). This CDR3 has 13 amino acids. Germline V gene lookup returns CDR1 SEHNR and CDR2 FQNEAQ (reference sequence). Trimming pared 5 bases from V and 5 bases from J, leaving 12 bases between. CDR3 nucleotide sequence: TGTGCCAGCAGCCAGTCAGGGGTTGAGACCCAGTACTTC. Protein sequence: CASSQSGVETQYF.

This chain links TRBV7-3 with TRBJ2-2, with 7 bases fitting TRBD2. CDR1 is SGHTA and CDR2 is FQGTGA in the germline V gene. The length of the CDR3 is 14 residues. Germline trimming cut 6 bases from V and 0 bases from J; bases unmatched to any gene: 1. CDR3: CASRGRANTGELFF. CDR3 nucleotides: TGTGCCAGCAGAGGGAGGGCGAACACCGGGGAGCTGTTTTTT.

Of note for this clone: This sample also contains other DNA sequences that code for the same CDR3. CDR3 sequence: CASSLSGYEQYF. Here the CDR3 DNA reads TGTGCCAGCAGCTTAAGCGGCTACGAGCAGTACTTC. V is TRBV7-2 and J is TRBJ2-7; D may be TRBD2 (5 bases). Looked up from germline, CDR1 is SGHTA and CDR2 is FQGNSA. The CDR3 spans 12 residues. Trimming removed 2 bases at V and 3 bases at J, with 5 bases between.

There are a few counts of this clone. The chain joins TRBV2 to TRBJ2-5, with 10 bases lining up with TRBD1. The CDR3 sequence is 15 residues long. V dropped 6 bases and J dropped 4; count of bases not matched to a gene: 8. The germline gives CDR1 SNHLY, CDR2 FYNNEI. The CDR3 reads CASRIRQGARETQYF. The CDR3, as DNA: TGTGCCAGCAGGATTCGACAGGGGGCGCGAGAGACCCAGTACTTC.

This sequence joins TRBV18 and TRBJ1-4; D is uncertain. CDR3 length equals 15 residues. Germline lookup yields CDR1 KGHSH and CDR2 LQKENI. V dropped 3 bases and J dropped 4 bases, with 12 bases sitting between them. The CDR3 coding sequence is TGTGCCAGCTCACCTGGAACCTTCGGTAATGAAAAACTGTTTTTT. It encodes CASSPGTFGNEKLFF.

The chain joins TRBV5-1 to TRBJ2-7, with TRBD1 matching 7 bases. The germline V gene encodes CDR1 SGHRS and CDR2 YFSETQ. V was pared by 2 bases and J by 0 bases, with 8 bases of the junction left unmatched. The CDR3 sequence is 16 residues long. CDR3 DNA sequence: TGCGCCAGCAGCTTACTTCGGGACAGTCACTCCTACGAGCAGTACTTC. Translating gives CASSLLRDSHSYEQYF.

The chain employs TRBV19 and TRBJ1-6, with 9 bases aligning to TRBD1. Trimming took 7 bases from V and 3 from J; bases not matched to a gene: 4. Looked up from germline, CDR1 is LNHDA and CDR2 is SQIVND (reference sequence). The CDR3 length is 15 residues. Here the CDR3 DNA reads TGTGCCAGTACTGCGGACAGGGGCTATAATTCACCCCTCCACTTT. Residues: CASTADRGYNSPLHF.

The V gene is TRBV2, the J gene TRBJ2-5, with 7 bases identical to TRBD1. CDR1 SNHLY and CDR2 FYNNEI come from the germline V gene. The CDR3 totals 14 residues. After removal of 5 bases from V and 4 bases from J, the junction contained 7 bases not matched to a gene. CDR3 sequence: CASSLGQLRETQYF. In nucleotides, the CDR3 is TGTGCCAGCAGTTTGGGACAGCTAAGAGAGACCCAGTACTTC.

V is TRBV6-5 and J is TRBJ1-1; unclear D gene. The CDR3 is 14 residues long. The germline V and J ends were trimmed by 0 bases and 7 bases, with 12 bases remaining between them. Germline-derived CDR1 and CDR2 are MNHEY and SVGAGI. CDR3 residues: CASSYSPGSDEAFF. The CDR3 region has the DNA TGTGCCAGCAGTTACTCACCAGGTTCGGATGAAGCTTTCTTT.

V gene TRBV5-4 combines with J gene TRBJ2-1; 10 nucleotides line up with TRBD1. CDR3 length: 16 residues. V shed 4 bases and J 4 bases; nucleotides not matched to a gene: 8. Germline CDR1 and CDR2: SGHNT and YYREEE (reference sequence). CDR3 protein: CASSLGTGALYNEQFF. The CDR3 DNA sequence: TGTGCCAGCAGCCTCGGGACAGGGGCATTATACAATGAGCAGTTCTTC.

As DNA, the CDR3 is TGTGCCAGTAGAAGCGGGGGGGCCGGAGATACGCAGTATTTT. Its protein product is CASRSGGAGDTQYF. The J gene is TRBJ2-3, the V gene TRBV19; TRBD2 matches 10 bases. Trimming removed 6 bases from V and 5 bases from J; junction bases left unmatched: 5. Germline values: CDR1 LNHDA, CDR2 SQIVND (reference sequence). The CDR3 length is 14 residues.

The chain carries TRBV5-1 and TRBJ2-2; D uncertain. This CDR3 spans 14 amino acids. CDR1 is SGHRS, CDR2 YFSETQ, per germline. The V end was cut by 4 bases, the J end by 0 bases, with 7 bases between. The CDR3 nucleotides read TGCGCCAGCAGCGGCAGAACGAACACCGGGGAGCTGTTTTTT. It codes for CASSGRTNTGELFF.

This chain joins TRBV7-8 and TRBJ1-2; 8 nucleotides match TRBD1. Germline lookup yields CDR1 SGHVS and CDR2 FQNEAQ. CDR3 length: 14 residues. The J segment lost 3 bases and the V segment lost 3 bases, leaving 3 bases of the junction unmatched. Here the CDR3 DNA reads TGTGCCAGCAGCTTGTCGGGACAGGACTATGGCTACACCTTC. Protein sequence: CASSLSGQDYGYTF.

This chain uses TRBV5-1 with TRBJ2-3; TRBD2 might be the D (6 bases). CDR1 and CDR2 from the germline V gene are SGHRS and YFSETQ. V lost 5 bases, J lost 8 bases, and 15 bases lay in between. The CDR3 loop spans 13 amino acids. CDR3 nucleotide sequence: TGCGCCAGCAGTATTGGGACTTCGGGTACGCAGTATTTT. Protein sequence: CASSIGTSGTQYF. Full variable domain (remainder filled in from reference TRBV5-1 and TRBJ2-3): KAGVTQTPRYLIKTRGQQVTLSCSPISGHRSVSWYQQTPGQGLQFLFEYFSETQRNKGNFPGRFSGRQFSNSRSEMNVSTLELGDSALYLCASSIGTSGTQYFGPGTRLTVL.

The chain joins TRBV2 to TRBJ2-5, with D possibly being TRBD2 (5 bases). Trimming removed 7 bases from V and 0 bases from J, with 9 bases in between. This CDR3 contains 13 residues. Germline CDR1 is SNHLY and CDR2 is FYNNEI. The CDR3 protein is CASKERNQETQYF. The CDR3 DNA sequence: TGTGCCAGCAAGGAGCGGAACCAAGAGACCCAGTACTTC.

The V and J genes are TRBV18 and TRBJ1-2, with TRBD1 matching over 9 bases. CDR1 is KGHSH and CDR2 is LQKENI in the germline V gene. The CDR3 runs 14 residues. The trim removed 5 bases at V and 3 bases at J, leaving 4 bases unmatched. CDR3 residues: CASSIRDRDYGYTF. As DNA, the CDR3 is TGTGCCAGCTCAATCCGGGACAGGGACTATGGCTACACCTTC.

The chain combines TRBV10-3 with TRBJ1-4; D might be TRBD1 (6 bases). Trimming shortened V by 4 bases and J by 1 base, and 28 bases separated the two germline ends. Germline assignment: CDR1 ENHRY and CDR2 SYGVKD. The CDR3 runs 21 residues. The CDR3: CAISAFFPRGARLGTNEKLFF. The DNA for the CDR3 is TGTGCCATCAGTGCATTTTTCCCGCGGGGGGCGAGGTTAGGAACTAATGAAAAACTGTTTTTT.

The chain is built from TRBV29-1 and TRBJ2-2; maybe TRBD1 (5 bases). Germline V gene lookup returns CDR1 SQVTM and CDR2 ANQGSEA. V shed 2 bases and J shed 4 bases, with 8 bases lying between them. This CDR3 has 13 amino acids. The CDR3 nucleotides read TGCAGCGTTGAAACCCAGGGCACCGGGGAGCTGTTTTTT. It codes for CSVETQGTGELFF.

The chain has TRBV19 and TRBJ2-7; 7 bases match TRBD1. Losses at the gene ends were 3 bases for V and 1 base for J; bases not matched to a gene: 6. The CDR3 sequence is 15 residues long. The germline V gene has CDR1 LNHDA and CDR2 SQIVND (reference sequence). In nucleotides, the CDR3 is TGTGCCAGTAGTATGAGTCTGGGACAGTCCTACGAGCAGTACTTC. This encodes CASSMSLGQSYEQYF.

V is TRBV5-1 and J is TRBJ2-7; no clear D. V lost 0 bases and J lost 2, with 9 bases in between. The CDR3 has 14 residues. Germline V CDR1 and CDR2: SGHRS, YFSETQ. CDR3 protein: CASSLGASTYEQYF. The CDR3 DNA is TGCGCCAGCAGCTTGGGAGCAAGTACCTACGAGCAGTACTTC.

V is TRBV10-1 and J is TRBJ2-3, with D possibly being TRBD2 (5 bases). The CDR3 extends over 15 amino acids. The germline V gene encodes CDR1 WNHNN and CDR2 SYGVQD (reference sequence). Between the trimmed V and J ends, which lost 3 bases and 0 bases, there was a span of 10 bases. CDR3 bases: TGCGCCAGCAGTGACAGCGGTTCTAGCACAGATACGCAGTATTTT. Residues: CASSDSGSSTDTQYF.

The chain joins TRBV5-4 to TRBJ1-2; 9 nucleotides line up with TRBD1. This CDR3 has 14 amino acids. The V segment lost 3 bases and the J segment 7 bases; nucleotides outside the gene matches: 7. Per germline, CDR1 SGHNT and CDR2 YYREEE (reference sequence). CDR3 residues: CASSYFTGGGGYTF. The CDR3 bases are TGTGCCAGCAGCTACTTCACAGGGGGCGGTGGCTACACCTTC.

The rearrangement joins TRBV6-4 to TRBJ2-2, with a possible D match to TRBD2 (6 bases). The CDR3 runs 14 residues. Germline V CDR1 and CDR2: MRHNA, SNTAGT. V gave up 5 bases and J gave up 4 bases, with 11 bases separating them. The CDR3 sequence is CASSSRRGTGELFF. The CDR3 region has the DNA TGTGCCAGCAGTAGCAGGAGGGGCACCGGGGAGCTGTTTTTT.

The rearrangement links TRBV2 to TRBJ1-5, with 7 nucleotides matching TRBD1. Germline V CDR1 and CDR2: SNHLY, FYNNEI. V lost 6 bases, J lost 2 bases, and 7 bases stayed unmatched. The CDR3 sequence is 15 residues long. The CDR3 DNA reads as TGTGCCAGCAGCCGACAGGGTTGGGGCAATCAGCCCCAGCATTTT. This translates into CASSRQGWGNQPQHF.

This sequence joins TRBV2 and TRBJ2-5; D not certain. Trimming left V 3 bases short and J 7 bases short, with 0 bases between. There are 9 residues in the CDR3. The germline gives CDR1 SNHLY, CDR2 FYNNEI. As DNA, the CDR3 is TGTGCCAGCAGTGAGACCCAGTACTTC. Its protein is CASSETQYF.

This clone occurred once. This chain uses TRBV6-1 with TRBJ2-1, with D unclear. CDR1 MNHNS and CDR2 SASEGT come from the germline V gene. Deletions cut 7 bases from V and 5 bases from J, with 12 bases between. The CDR3 runs to 13 residues. CDR3 in DNA: TGTGCCAGCACCCCCAACCTGGACAATGAGCAGTTCTTC. Amino acid sequence: CASTPNLDNEQFF.

This sequence joins TRBV27 and TRBJ2-5; 16 bases match TRBD2. Looked up from germline, CDR1 is MNHEY and CDR2 is SMNVEV (reference sequence). The CDR3 spans 16 residues. Trimming took 6 bases from V and 4 from J; bases not matched to a gene: 5. The CDR3 DNA sequence: TGTGCCAGCAGCCACGGGACTAGCGGGGGGGTAGAGACCCAGTACTTC. This encodes CASSHGTSGGVETQYF.

The chain carries TRBV11-2 and TRBJ1-1; D may be TRBD1 (5 bases). With 3 bases removed from V and 4 bases from J, the gap between germline ends came to 9 bases. CDR1 is SGHAT, CDR2 FQNNGV, per germline. The CDR3 is 13 amino acids. The CDR3 here is CASSLEGTTEAFF. The CDR3 nucleotides are TGTGCCAGCAGCTTGGAGGGGACCACTGAAGCTTTCTTT.

V is TRBV29-1 and J is TRBJ2-7; D call uncertain. This CDR3 comprises 11 residues. The V gene's germline CDR1 is SQVTM and CDR2 ANQGSEA. V was pared by 5 bases and J by 2 bases, with 7 bases between. CDR3 DNA sequence: TGCAGCGTTTGCAGCCCCTACGAGCAGTACTTC. Translation: CSVCSPYEQYF.

The chain carries TRBV29-1 and TRBJ2-3; tentatively, D is TRBD2 (7 bases). The CDR3 runs 13 residues. V gave up 6 bases and J gave up 5 bases, with 15 bases separating them. The germline CDR1 and CDR2 sequences are SQVTM and ANQGSEA. As DNA, the CDR3 is TGCAGCGTGGGGAGGGGGGGTGTAGATACGCAGTATTTT. It yields the protein CSVGRGGVDTQYF.